This TCR beta chain is drawn from a study of T cells in Graves' hyperthyroidism and ophthalmopathy. Study background: Peripheral blood was acquired at first diagnosis, ahead of any therapy whatsoever. Overall study results and limits: In the analysis, a 13 V-J model separated ophthalmopathy from stable hyperthyroidism.

The germline CDR1 and CDR2 sequences are DFQATT and SNEGSKA (reference sequence). Trimming cost V 0 bases and J 7 bases, with 16 bases left between them. The CDR3 is 15 residues long. With regard to this clonotype: Antigen specificity is unknown.

Stable Graves' hyperthyroidism denoted no ophthalmopathy progression over 18 months. Fresh 10 ml peripheral blood yielded PBMCs. Authors of the study amplified TCR beta CDR3 regions from RNA transcripts. HTBI primers were the set used in a first-round RT-PCR of the TCR CDR3. TCRdb recomputed calls from the multiplex PCR reads with MiXCR, one row per CDR3 protein. Of about 560,000 distinct CDR3 sequences listed, 16% were seen once; the top ten hold 18%. Sequencing was carried out using blood. This clonotype was obtained from a woman aged 18-30 years with Graves' hyperthyroidism. V gene TRBV20-1 combines with J gene TRBJ2-1; a possible D gene is TRBD2 (6 bases). In DNA, the CDR3 is TGCAGTGCTAGAGATACGGGGGTCAGGATGAATGAGCAGTTCTTC. The encoded protein is CSARDTGVRMNEQFF.